This TCR beta chain comes out of a study of T cell changes during pregnancy in multiple sclerosis. Produced via immunoSEQ multiplex PCR; TCRdb's table is partial and in-frame only. In the table there are 70,000 to 95,000 clones, 90% to 95% of which are singletons. CDR3 length: 17 residues. V lost 1 base and J lost 5, with 20 bases in between. Germline CDR1 and CDR2: LNHDA and SQIVND (reference sequence). The V gene is TRBV19, the J gene TRBJ2-5; perhaps TRBD2 as D (5 bases). Source: peripheral blood, taken in the first trimester of pregnancy. This TCR came from a female donor with multiple sclerosis, enrolled in a pregnancy study. The DNA of the CDR3 is TGTGCCAGTAGTATAGTTGGAGGCGGCCGCCCCGGGGAGACCCAGTACTTC. Translating gives CASSIVGGGRPGETQYF. The full variable domain, rest sourced from reference TRBV19 and TRBJ2-5, is DGGITQSPKYLFRKEGQNVTLSCEQNLNHDAMYWYRQDPGQGLRLIYYSQIVNDFQKGDIAEGYSVSREKKESFPLTVTSAQKNPTAFYLCASSIVGGGRPGETQYFGPGTRLLVL.